This TCR beta chain was identified in a study of T cell clonality in common variable immunodeficiency. Study-wide results and caveats: Repertoire-complication correlations in CVID were limited by patient heterogeneity. Reportedly, TCR beta sequences from common variable immunodeficiency showed fewer deletions and N-nucleotide insertions. Compared with healthy controls, CVID subjects showed increased TCRbeta clonality, mostly in about a third.

CDR1 is SSHAT, CDR2 FNYEAQ, per germline (reference sequence). This CDR3 comprises 17 residues. This clone was found many times. Its antigen remains unidentified. At one end, the junction sequence differs from germline, possibly due to a read error. From the germline J gene comes the end of the CDR3, since the read stops 3 residues before it. Assay: immunoSEQ multiplex PCR; the TCRdb copy retains only in-frame clones and omits some. This sample carries some 60,000 clones, none of them present only once. V gene TRBV7-7 combines with J gene TRBJ2-5; 11 bases agree with TRBD2. Sequencing was done on a sample of peripheral blood mononuclear cells. The receptor comes from a person aged 18 to 69 in good health. CDR3 DNA, as far as it was read: TGTGCTAGCAGCTTAAATCTAGCGGGAGGCTTAGATGAGACC. Translated, it gives CASSLNLAGGLDET. The full CDR3 sequence reads CASSLNLAGGLDETQYF.